Listed below are T cell receptor beta chains from one sample, sequenced in a study of T cell responses to AZD1222 COVID-19 vaccine. Measured with immunoSEQ multiplex PCR; TCRdb has only the in-frame clones, and not every one. Here the sample spans roughly 170,000 clones, about 90% being singletons. The sequences come from peripheral blood, collected on day 0 of AZD1222 vaccination. All receptors come from an adult in good health. Both conserved end residues are part of each CDR3. D genes are given only for firm matches. The size field is filled for only some rows; it gives once, few, many or a size class.

D,size,V,J,length,CDR3,DNA
NA,once,TRBV6-1,TRBJ2-3,16,CASSEGWGLGTDTQYF,TGTGCCAGCAGTGAAGGATGGGGGCTTGGCACAGATACGCAGTATTTT
NA,NA,TRBV2,TRBJ1-2,15,CASRAGTNNIYGYTF,TGTGCCAGCAGAGCTGGGACAAATAACATCTATGGCTACACCTTC
NA,NA,TRBV27,TRBJ1-3,14,CASSLAVSGNTIYF,TGTGCCAGCAGTTTGGCAGTCTCTGGAAACACCATATATTTT
TRBD1,NA,TRBV6-2/TRBV6-3,TRBJ1-1,14,CASSYMRGRGEAFF,TGTGCCAGCAGTTATATGAGGGGGCGAGGTGAAGCTTTCTTT
NA,NA,TRBV5-1,TRBJ2-5,13,CASSWNLGETQYF,TGCGCCAGCAGCTGGAACCTGGGCGAGACCCAGTACTTC
TRBD2,NA,TRBV7-9,TRBJ2-1,17,CASSLATGGRRHNEQFF,TGTGCCAGCAGCTTAGCTACGGGGGGGAGGCGGCACAATGAGCAGTTCTTC
NA,NA,TRBV11-2,TRBJ2-6,16,CASSLRGRSGANVLTF,TGTGCCAGCAGCTTACGGGGTCGCTCTGGGGCCAACGTCCTGACTTTC
NA,once,TRBV6-2/TRBV6-3,TRBJ1-5,15,CASSSGREWDQPQHF,TGTGCCAGCAGTTCCGGCAGGGAATGGGATCAGCCCCAGCATTTT
TRBD1,NA,TRBV2,TRBJ1-5,16,CASSSNRGGGNQPQHF,TGTGCCAGCAGCAGCAACAGGGGTGGAGGCAATCAGCCCCAGCATTTT
TRBD1,NA,TRBV6-6,TRBJ1-5,16,CASSYLTGTGYQPQHF,TGTGCCAGCAGTTACCTAACCGGGACAGGGTATCAGCCCCAGCATTTT
NA,few,TRBV4-1,TRBJ1-2,15,CASSQDLAEPRGYTF,TGCGCCAGCAGCCAAGATCTGGCAGAACCCAGGGGCTACACCTTC
NA,NA,TRBV3-1/TRBV3-2,TRBJ1-4,15,CASSRGRGTNEKLFF,TGTGCCAGCAGCAGGGGAAGGGGGACTAATGAAAAACTGTTTTTT
NA,NA,TRBV15,TRBJ2-1,14,CATSRDLGNHEQFF,TGTGCCACCAGCAGAGATTTAGGGAACCATGAGCAGTTCTTC
TRBD1,NA,TRBV27,TRBJ1-1,16,CASSLSTGGLRNEAFF,TGTGCCAGCAGTTTATCGACAGGGGGCTTGCGGAATGAAGCTTTCTTT
TRBD2,NA,TRBV9,TRBJ2-5,15,CASSGSGGYQETQYF,TGTGCCAGCTCAGGTAGCGGGGGATACCAAGAGACCCAGTACTTC
NA,NA,TRBV10-3,TRBJ2-7,15,CAISEPFKQGYEQYF,TGTGCCATCAGTGAGCCCTTCAAACAAGGATACGAGCAGTACTTC
NA,NA,TRBV9,TRBJ1-2,17,CASSVESAEGWIYGYTF,TGTGCCAGCAGCGTAGAATCGGCGGAGGGATGGATCTATGGCTACACCTTC
NA,NA,TRBV9,TRBJ2-1,17,CASSRGAGRSSYNEQFF,TGTGCCAGCAGCCGAGGTGCGGGCAGGAGCTCCTACAATGAGCAGTTCTTC
NA,NA,TRBV7-3,TRBJ1-6,13,CASSGTNNSPLHF,TGTGCCAGCTCCGGAACGAATAATTCACCCCTCCACTTT
TRBD1,NA,TRBV6-5,TRBJ1-5,15,CASRIDREGNQPQHF,TGTGCCAGCAGGATAGACAGGGAGGGGAATCAGCCCCAGCATTTT
NA,few,TRBV5-4,TRBJ1-2,14,CASSLDRDSYGYTF,TGTGCCAGCAGCTTGGACAGGGATTCATATGGCTACACCTTC
NA,NA,TRBV5-4,TRBJ1-3,16,CASSKDQGPSGNTIYF,TGTGCCAGCAGCAAAGATCAGGGGCCCTCTGGAAACACCATATATTTT
NA,NA,TRBV28,TRBJ2-5,11,CASSTFQTQYF,TGTGCCAGCAGTACTTTTCAGACCCAGTACTTC
TRBD1,NA,TRBV2,TRBJ1-2,17,CASSGSAGGVGPGGYTF,TGTGCCAGCAGTGGGTCGGCAGGGGGCGTCGGGCCTGGTGGCTACACCTTC
NA,NA,TRBV27,TRBJ1-6,18,CASSFTRRGGSYNSPLHF,TGTGCCAGCAGTTTCACCCGCCGGGGCGGCTCCTATAATTCACCCCTCCACTTT
NA,NA,TRBV9,TRBJ1-3,17,CASSVEGFRSSGNTIYF,TGTGCCAGCAGCGTAGAGGGGTTCAGGAGTTCTGGAAACACCATATATTTT
NA,NA,TRBV19,TRBJ1-5,16,CASRGARTESNQPQHF,TGTGCCAGTAGAGGGGCCCGGACGGAGAGCAATCAGCCCCAGCATTTT
NA,NA,TRBV3-1/TRBV3-2,TRBJ1-6,14,CASSPPQYNSPLHF,TGTGCCAGCAGTCCCCCCCAGTATAATTCACCCCTCCACTTT
NA,NA,TRBV4-1,TRBJ1-1,11,CASRQNTEAFF,TGCGCCAGCAGACAAAATACTGAAGCTTTCTTT
NA,NA,TRBV19,TRBJ1-2,14,CASVARGTAYGYTF,TGTGCCAGCGTCGCCCGAGGGACGGCCTATGGCTACACCTTC
TRBD1,NA,TRBV9,TRBJ2-7,15,CASSAGQGVFHEQYF,TGTGCCAGCAGCGCGGGACAGGGGGTTTTTCACGAGCAGTACTTC
NA,NA,TRBV5-1,TRBJ2-5,14,CASSPGLAQETQYF,TGCGCCAGCAGCCCGGGACTGGCCCAAGAGACCCAGTACTTC
NA,NA,TRBV5-8,TRBJ1-1,19,CASSSPLAGPESVLAEAFF,TGTGCCAGCAGCTCCCCACTCGCGGGTCCAGAGTCGGTCCTTGCTGAAGCTTTCTTT
TRBD1,NA,TRBV19,TRBJ2-5,14,CASAETGPQETQYF,TGTGCCAGCGCCGAGACAGGGCCCCAAGAGACCCAGTACTTC
NA,NA,TRBV5-6,TRBJ2-1,13,CASSSDGANEQFF,TGTGCCAGCAGCTCGGACGGGGCTAATGAGCAGTTCTTC
NA,NA,TRBV7-9,TRBJ1-5,16,CASSRVSGLRNQPQHF,TGTGCCAGCAGCCGGGTTTCCGGCCTTCGCAATCAGCCCCAGCATTTT
NA,NA,TRBV6-1,TRBJ1-1,14,CASSEADRGPEAFF,TGTGCCAGCAGTGAAGCGGACCGGGGACCTGAAGCTTTCTTT
TRBD1,few,TRBV30,TRBJ1-1,14,CAWVNPGQGPEAFF,TGTGCCTGGGTTAACCCGGGACAGGGGCCTGAAGCTTTCTTT
NA,NA,TRBV7-9,TRBJ1-1,13,CASSLDTDTEAFF,TGTGCCAGCAGCTTAGATACGGACACTGAAGCTTTCTTT
TRBD1,once,TRBV3-1/TRBV3-2,TRBJ2-7,14,CASSDRDRGHEQYF,TGTGCCAGCAGCGACCGGGACAGGGGCCACGAGCAGTACTTC
TRBD1,NA,TRBV5-1,TRBJ1-3,16,CASSLTGVDSGNTIYF,TGCGCCAGCAGCTTAACAGGGGTGGACTCTGGAAACACCATATATTTT